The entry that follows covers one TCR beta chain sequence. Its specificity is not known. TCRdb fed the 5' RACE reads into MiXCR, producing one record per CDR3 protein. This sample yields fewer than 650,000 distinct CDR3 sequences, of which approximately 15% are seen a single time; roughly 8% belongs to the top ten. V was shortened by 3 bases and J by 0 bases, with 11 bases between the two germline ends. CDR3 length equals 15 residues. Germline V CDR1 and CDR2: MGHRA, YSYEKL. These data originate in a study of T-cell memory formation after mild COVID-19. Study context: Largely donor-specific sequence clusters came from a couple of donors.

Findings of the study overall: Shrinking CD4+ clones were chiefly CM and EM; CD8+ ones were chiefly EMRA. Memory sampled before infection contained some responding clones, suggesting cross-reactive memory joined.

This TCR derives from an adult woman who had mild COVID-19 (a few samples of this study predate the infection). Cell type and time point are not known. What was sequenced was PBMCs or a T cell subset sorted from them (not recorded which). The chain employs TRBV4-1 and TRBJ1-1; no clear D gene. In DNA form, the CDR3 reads TGCGCCAGCAGCCAGGTCATACAGCTGAACACTGAAGCTTTCTTT. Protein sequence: CASSQVIQLNTEAFF.